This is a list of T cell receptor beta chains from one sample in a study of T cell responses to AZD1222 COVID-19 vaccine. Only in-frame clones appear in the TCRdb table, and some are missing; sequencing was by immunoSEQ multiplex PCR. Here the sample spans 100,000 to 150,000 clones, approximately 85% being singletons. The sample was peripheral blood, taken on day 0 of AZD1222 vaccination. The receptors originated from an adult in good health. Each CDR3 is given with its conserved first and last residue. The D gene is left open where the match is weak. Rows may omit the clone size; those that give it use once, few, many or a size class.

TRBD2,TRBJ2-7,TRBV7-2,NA,CASSLIGRTSAIYEQYF,TGTGCCAGCAGCTTGATCGGCCGGACTAGCGCTATATACGAGCAGTACTTC
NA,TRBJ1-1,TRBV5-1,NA,CASSPIVGGRTEAFF,TGCGCCAGCAGCCCAATTGTGGGGGGAAGGACTGAAGCTTTCTTT
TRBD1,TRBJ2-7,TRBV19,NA,CASSFGTGWITFSEQYF,TGTGCCAGTAGTTTCGGGACAGGGTGGATTACTTTCTCCGAGCAGTACTTC
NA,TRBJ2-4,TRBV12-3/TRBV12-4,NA,CASSSGTRYF,TGTGCCAGCAGTTCCGGGACGAGGTACTTC
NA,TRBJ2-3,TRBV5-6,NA,CASSSFSPLRDTDTQYF,TGTGCCAGCAGCTCCTTCTCTCCCTTGAGGGACACAGATACGCAGTATTTT
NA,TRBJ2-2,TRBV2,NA,CASRNSETGELFF,TGTGCCAGCAGGAACTCAGAAACCGGGGAGCTGTTTTTT
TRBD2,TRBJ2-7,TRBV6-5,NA,CASSNGGAVSEQYF,TGTGCCAGCAGCAACGGGGGGGCCGTTTCAGAGCAGTACTTC
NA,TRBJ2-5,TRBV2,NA,CASSESGIQETQYF,TGTGCCAGCAGTGAATCGGGGATCCAAGAGACCCAGTACTTC
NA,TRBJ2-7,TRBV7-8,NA,CASSLQGYEQYF,TGTGCCAGCAGCTTACAGGGTTACGAGCAGTACTTC
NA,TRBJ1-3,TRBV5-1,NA,CASSLVQGSGNTIYF,TGCGCCAGCAGCTTGGTACAGGGCTCTGGAAACACCATATATTTT
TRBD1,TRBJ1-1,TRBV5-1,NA,CASSSTGGLTEAFF,TGCGCCAGCAGCTCTACAGGGGGCTTGACTGAAGCTTTCTTT
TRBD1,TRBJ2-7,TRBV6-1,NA,CASSEVETGGPYEQYF,TGTGCCAGCAGTGAAGTGGAGACAGGGGGTCCCTACGAGCAGTACTTC
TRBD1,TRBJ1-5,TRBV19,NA,CASSRRDRERRSQHF,TGTGCCAGTAGCCGGCGGGACAGGGAGAGAAGGTCCCAGCATTTT
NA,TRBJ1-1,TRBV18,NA,CASSPRDTFGAFF,TGTGCCAGCTCACCAAGGGATACTTTCGGGGCTTTCTTT
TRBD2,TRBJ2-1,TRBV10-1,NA,CASTGGGNNEQFF,TGCGCCAGCACGGGCGGGGGAAACAATGAGCAGTTCTTC
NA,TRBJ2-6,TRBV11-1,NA,CASSWKGSSGANVLTF,TGTGCCAGCAGCTGGAAGGGAAGCTCTGGGGCCAACGTCCTGACTTTC
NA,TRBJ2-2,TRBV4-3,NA,CASSQPQGRGELFF,TGCGCCAGCAGCCAACCCCAGGGGCGCGGGGAGCTGTTTTTT
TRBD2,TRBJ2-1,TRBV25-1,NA,CASSLKRGYGSYNEQFF,TGTGCCAGCAGCCTAAAGCGGGGTTACGGCTCCTACAATGAGCAGTTCTTC
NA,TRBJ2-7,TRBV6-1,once,CASSGSLGEVASYEQYF,TGTGCCAGCAGTGGAAGCCTGGGGGAGGTGGCCTCCTACGAGCAGTACTTC
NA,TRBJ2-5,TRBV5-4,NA,CASGTPTGYDQETQYF,TGTGCCAGCGGAACACCGACAGGTTATGACCAAGAGACCCAGTACTTC
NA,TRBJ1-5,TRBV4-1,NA,CASSQDGGGRNQPQHF,TGCGCCAGCAGCCAAGATGGGGGCGGACGCAATCAGCCCCAGCATTTT